What follows are 13 T cell receptor beta chains derived from one specimen sequenced in a study of T cells in Graves' hyperthyroidism and ophthalmopathy (dated by TCRdb to about 2019). Receptor amplification or capture employed multiplex PCR. Sequencing was performed on an Illumina HiSeq 2000. The TCR beta CDR3 regions were amplified from the RNA transcripts. The first round of RT-PCR for the TCR CDR3 was performed with the HTBI primer set and the Qiagen OneStep RT-PCR kit. TCRdb trimmed public reads at Q25 via fastp, called clones via MiXCR and kept in-frame beta chains. Rows are combined by CDR3 protein, so each entry shows the most common genes and DNA. Here the sample has 550,000 to 650,000 distinct CDR3 sequences; about 15% occur a single time. The top ten clones comprise roughly 13% of the sample. Sequenced input: blood. These receptors were taken from a woman in her thirties or forties with Graves' hyperthyroidism.

Ten or more counts support this clonotype. Here the CDR3 DNA reads TGTGCCAGCAGTCCCCCCCGGACTACCACCGGGACAGATACGCAGTATTTT. Its protein is CASSPPRTTTGTDTQYF. V and J are TRBV6-2 or TRBV6-3 and TRBJ2-3, with a possible D match to TRBD2 (6 bases). Trimming stripped 5 bases from V and 3 bases from J, with 21 bases between. In germline, CDR1 is MNHEY, CDR2 SVGEGT. The CDR3 loop spans 17 amino acids.

The chain couples TRBV29-1 to TRBJ2-7; 7 nucleotides line up with TRBD1. Trimming took 1 base from V and 3 from J; bases not matched to a gene: 0. The length of the CDR3 is 12 residues. CDR1 is SQVTM, CDR2 ANQGSEA, per germline. CDR3 DNA sequence: TGCAGCGTTGAAGGGGACAGCTACGAGCAGTACTTC. This translates into CSVEGDSYEQYF.

This clonotype was observed at least ten times. The rearrangement links TRBV5-6 to TRBJ2-6, with TRBD2 matching 8 bases. The CDR3 loop spans 13 amino acids. Germline CDR1 reads SGHDT; CDR2 reads YYEEEE. Trimming took 3 bases from V and 12 from J; bases not matched to a gene: 5. CDR3 bases: TGTGCCAGCAGCTGGGGACTAGAGGGCGTCCTGACTTTC. Translating it yields CASSWGLEGVLTF.

This rearrangement joins TRBV14 to TRBJ2-7; perhaps TRBD1 as D (6 bases). In germline, CDR1 is SGHDN, CDR2 FVKESK. The CDR3 runs to 15 residues. V lost 1 base, J lost 3 bases, and 13 bases lay in between. The DNA for the CDR3 is TGTGCCAGCAGCCAAGGGGGGCGAATACTCTACGAGCAGTACTTC. This encodes CASSQGGRILYEQYF.

In regard to this clonotype: A read error may explain this, as a much larger clone is one base away. The rearrangement joins TRBV18 to TRBJ2-2, with D perhaps given as TRBD1 or TRBD2 (5 bases each). The CDR3 totals 15 residues. Germline CDR1 reads KGHSH; CDR2 reads LQKENI. The CDR3: CANSPAVEGTGELFF. The CDR3 nucleotides read TGTGCCAACTCACCAGCGGTAGAGGGGACCGGGGAGCTGTTTTTT.

The chain carries TRBV20-1 and TRBJ1-6; 9 bases are shared with TRBD1. The CDR3 covers 15 residues. The germline CDR1 and CDR2 sequences are DFQATT and SNEGSKA (reference sequence). The junction had 7 bases not matched to a gene; V was cut back by 1 base and J by 9 bases. This chain's CDR3 is CSARVPGQGGSPLHF. CDR3 sequence (DNA): TGCAGTGCTAGAGTTCCGGGACAGGGTGGTTCACCCCTCCACTTT.

This clonotype has a handful of counts. The rearrangement joins TRBV20-1 to TRBJ1-2, with D possibly matching TRBD1 (6 bases). The germline V gene encodes CDR1 DFQATT and CDR2 SNEGSKA (reference sequence). The CDR3 has 16 residues. Trimming took off 0 bases at V and 5 bases at J, with 19 bases between the two ends. CDR3 bases: TGCAGTGCTAGAGATTTGACAGGTTCGACCCCTTATGGCTACACCTTC. Its translation: CSARDLTGSTPYGYTF.

The gene calls are TRBV4-1 and TRBJ2-1; D not certain. The CDR3 totals 15 residues. Trimming took 0 bases from V and 8 from J, leaving 14 bases between them. The germline V gene has CDR1 MGHRA and CDR2 YSYEKL. The CDR3 region is CASSQDPLLGDEQFF. CDR3 DNA: TGCGCCAGCAGCCAAGACCCACTTCTGGGCGATGAGCAGTTCTTC.

The chain has TRBV2 and TRBJ2-4, with a tentative D call TRBD1 (6 bases). Germline values: CDR1 SNHLY, CDR2 FYNNEI. Between the trimmed V and J ends, which lost 6 bases and 9 bases, there was a span of 12 bases. There are 12 residues in the CDR3. In DNA, the CDR3 is TGTGCCAGCAGGGACAGCGGTTTCATTCAGTACTTC. It yields the protein CASRDSGFIQYF.

There are many counts of this clonotype. The J gene is TRBJ2-5, the V gene TRBV6-2 or TRBV6-3, with D tentatively TRBD1 or TRBD2 (5 bases each). The CDR3 length is 14 residues. Germline V lookup: CDR1 MNHEY, CDR2 SVGEGT. V lost 0 bases to trimming and J lost 5 bases, with 10 bases between them. The CDR3 nucleotides read TGTGCCAGCAGTTACTCCCGGGGCCCGGAGACCCAGTACTTC. Translation: CASSYSRGPETQYF.

There are many counts of this clonotype. This chain connects TRBV2 to TRBJ2-1, with D perhaps TRBD2 (6 bases). The CDR3 totals 13 residues. The germline V and J ends were trimmed by 8 bases and 0 bases, with 8 bases remaining between them. Germline V gene sequence: CDR1 SNHLY, CDR2 FYNNEI. The CDR3 nucleotides read TGTGCCAGCGGACTAAGCTCCTACAATGAGCAGTTCTTC. Encoded protein: CASGLSSYNEQFF.

This clonotype was picked up a small number of times. This sequence joins TRBV11-2 and TRBJ2-2, with D uncertain. Trimming pared 3 bases from V and 6 bases from J, leaving 11 bases between. Germline V CDR1 and CDR2: SGHAT, FQNNGV. This CDR3 spans 14 amino acids. DNA for the CDR3: TGTGCCAGCAGCTTGGGAAAGAGATCCGGGGAGCTGTTTTTT. Its translation is CASSLGKRSGELFF.

This clonotype was observed at least ten times. V is TRBV11-2 and J is TRBJ2-1; 8 bases agree with TRBD1. With V trimmed by 5 bases and J by 8 bases, 11 bases remained unmatched. The CDR3 contains 15 residues. The germline V gene encodes CDR1 SGHAT and CDR2 FQNNGV. The CDR3 sequence is CASSPTGGLSYEQFF. The DNA of the CDR3 is TGTGCCAGCAGCCCCACAGGGGGGTTAAGTTATGAGCAGTTCTTC.